Listed here is a single TCR beta chain. This record comes from a study of blood T cell repertoires in COVID-19. Sequenced by immunoSEQ multiplex PCR; TCRdb stores in-frame clones only, minus some. The sample yields a few hundred thousand clones, under 85% seen once. The source material was PBMCs or T cells enriched from blood (not recorded which). The TCR comes from a woman aged 45 to 65 who had recovered from COVID-19.

In nucleotides, the CDR3 is TGTGCCAGTAGTCCCGGGACATTATCTCAGCCCCAGCATTTT. This encodes CASSPGTLSQPQHF. The J gene is TRBJ1-5, the V gene TRBV19; D is possibly TRBD1 (6 bases). CDR3 length equals 14 residues. V was cut by 5 bases and J by 6 bases, with 14 bases left in between. Germline V gene sequence: CDR1 LNHDA, CDR2 SQIVND (reference sequence).